This T cell receptor beta chain stems from a study of shared clonotypes between healthy human individuals (dated by TCRdb to 2018 to 2021). For the wider study: The cohort comprised two women and three men aged 18 to 49 years. Each donor's leukapheresis produced roughly between about 0.9 and 9.5 billion PBMCs. For each donor, CD4 naive and CD4 memory were each run on three plates, CD8 naive on two plates, and CD8 memory on one plate. The study deeply sequenced blood TCR repertoires of several healthy adults to estimate repertoire size and the extent of clonotype sharing between individuals. Different laboratories and diverse techniques were used to prepare libraries and sequence TCR repertoires, to increase sequencing depth and limit assay-specific biases.

In regard to this clone: The antigen it binds to is not known. Base qualities are not recorded, but no much larger clone differs from it by a single base.

The full study reports these points: Sampling was restricted to blood, and TCR repertoires in tissues likely differ from the TCR repertoires found in blood. Higher generation probabilities were observed for clonotypes shared by all four sorted-subset donors than for non-shared clonotypes. Naive subsets generally had larger estimated clonotype richness than memory subsets did. Pairwise subsampling led to the expectation that sequencing depth would affect the degree of clonotype sharing among donors. Sharing across a handful of donors was observed for roughly 5.4% of naive CD4, over 3% of naive CD8, 2% to 2.5% of memory CD4, and roughly 0.4% of memory CD8 clonotypes. Because the study included only a small number of donors, the genetic and exposure-history diversity represented was limited. Incomplete sequencing was indicated by rarefaction of sorted-subset datasets, despite the large sequencing depth.

Healthy HIV-negative adults with no recently reported acute infections or vaccinations were included as donors. Every donor was a Caucasian adult residing in Nashville, Tennessee, USA. CD8 memory samples combined magnetically selected CD45RO+ cells with CCR7-negative CD45RA+ effector memory (TemRA) cells. Blood was obtained by leukapheresis, after which PBMCs were separated by Ficoll-Histopaque density gradient centrifugation and cryopreserved in liquid nitrogen vapor phase. Analytical flow cytometry was used to check the purity and quantity of every magnetically sorted T cell population. Genomic DNA was isolated from every sorted fraction and measured by UV absorbance on a Nanodrop 2000c. Using the deep immunoSEQ assay, TCR CDR3 regions were amplified from genomic DNA by multiplex PCR. Extracted genomic DNA from each cell subset was spread evenly across all wells of several immunoSEQ 96-well plates, with each plate serving as a replicate. For sorted subsets, roughly 200 ng of genomic DNA, equivalent to roughly 30,000 T cell genomes, went into each replicate PCR. Purified libraries were quantified with a Qubit 3.0 fluorometer, sized on a Bioanalyzer 2100, and re-quantified with the KAPA Library Quantification kit. Every immunoSEQ 96-well plate was sequenced on a dedicated single-read 150-cycle Illumina NextSeq 550 flow cell. The study's own analysis went as follows. Because only junctional sequences without quality scores were contained in the immunoSEQ output, filtering matching that applied to full-length reads could not be performed. To assign V/J genes and CDR3, sequences were annotated against IMGT germline references using PyIR, a Python wrapper for IgBLAST v1.9. Reads with weak V/J assignments (E-value above 1e-6), missing CDR3, stop codons, out-of-frame junctions, or ambiguous translated residues were removed. A V3J clonotype was defined by an identical inferred V gene, J gene, and CDR3 amino acid sequence. Percentage overlap between repertoires was calculated by dividing the number of shared unique clonotypes by the size of the smaller repertoire. Richness of each repertoire was evaluated using RTK rarefaction, the Chao1 estimator, and Recon v2.1 estimates of unobserved clonotypes. For all TCRbeta clonotypes obtained by the gDNA method from a handful of donors, generation probabilities were computed with OLGA. Not all clones reach the TCRdb copy of this immuneACCESS table, which keeps in-frame sequences only. Checked studies attribute under half of the gap to unresolved V genes and leave the rest unexplained. That table gives V, J and clone size, and the DNA gave D and trimming. The sample table shows some 95,000 clones, and over 60% are seen once. The ten largest clones add up to around half of the sample.

Spanning cysteine to phenylalanine, the CDR3 consists of 14 amino acids. Only the CDR3 region is kept as DNA, spanning 42 bases read in frame from base 1. The germline V gene encodes CDR1 WSHSY and CDR2 SAAADI. The trim is 7 bases for V and 0 bases for J, with a gap of 9 bases between the germline ends. The origin of this receptor is a man aged 30-40 years in good health. This sequence uses TRBV10-2 and TRBJ2-2; TRBD1 is possibly the D segment (5 matching bases). The source material was memory CD8+ T cells sorted from blood. The cell subset or site label, as the study defines it: CD45RO+ cells pooled with CCR7-negative TemRA cells. CDR3 loop: CASIDRSNTGELFF. In nucleotide form, the sequence is TGCGCCAGCATAGACAGATCGAACACCGGGGAGCTGTTTTTT.